This T cell receptor beta chain derives from a study of cytomegalovirus exposure and HLA in healthy donors. Study at large: HLA-typed donors contributed some 77 million unique TCRs, which were held in an early data release.

Donors consisted of healthy bone marrow donors. CDR1 and CDR2 (germline): SEHNR, FQNEAQ (reference sequence). The CDR3 is made up of 14 amino acids. With 60 Vbeta and 13 Jbeta primers, the PCR was carried out. Using immunoSEQ multiplex PCR, the repertoire was profiled, and TCRdb retains in-frame clones only, with some absent. The sample carries 150,000 to 250,000 clones, roughly 85% recorded once. Concerning this clone: A read error may produce the germline difference seen at one junction end.

This TCR was sampled from a woman aged 50 to 60 in good health and CMV-seronegative. V and J are TRBV7-9 and TRBJ2-2; D gene uncertain. The sequencing sample was made of PBMCs. The CDR3 reads CSSSLARRQEELFF. CDR3 nucleotides: TGTTCCAGCAGCTTAGCACGACGGCAGGAGGAGCTGTTTTTT.